The 23 T cell receptor beta chains below come from one sample, sequenced in a study of T-cell reconstitution after alpha-beta-depleted transplantation in children. Unique molecular identifiers were incorporated when the TCRbeta library was constructed. TCRdb redid the calling of the PCR reads with MiXCR, one entry per CDR3 protein. The table shows about 980,000 distinct CDR3 sequences, with under 30% occurring only once. This sample comprised PBMCs, mostly from graft donor cells, obtained 360 days after TCRalphabeta/CD19-depleted stem cell transplant. The source of these receptors is a boy less than two years old who had a stem cell transplant for SCID, so the T cells may come from the graft donor.

This clonotype has a handful of counts. V and J are TRBV7-8 and TRBJ2-7; D is perhaps TRBD1 (5 bases). V shed 3 bases and J shed 5 bases, with 14 bases lying between them. CDR3 size: 14 residues. The germline V gene has CDR1 SGHVS and CDR2 FQNEAQ. CDR3 sequence reads: CASSFGAWGDEQYF. DNA of the CDR3: TGTGCCAGCAGCTTTGGGGCCTGGGGTGACGAGCAGTACTTC.

The rearrangement joins TRBV12-3 or TRBV12-4 to TRBJ1-5, with TRBD1 matching over 8 bases. The CDR3 spans 15 residues. V shed 6 bases, J shed 0 bases, and the junction held 4 bases outside the gene matches. The CDR3 is CASSRGQVSNQPQHF. The CDR3 DNA reads as TGTGCCAGCAGCCGGGGACAGGTTAGCAATCAGCCCCAGCATTTT.

This chain uses TRBV5-1 with TRBJ2-7; D is possibly TRBD1 (6 bases). CDR1 is SGHRS, CDR2 YFSETQ, per germline. This CDR3 comprises 14 residues. V was pared by 4 bases and J by 3 bases, with 14 bases between. CDR3 sequence: CASSLEGVGYEQYF. In nucleotides, the CDR3 is TGCGCCAGCAGCCTCGAGGGGGTTGGCTACGAGCAGTACTTC.

There are a few counts of this clonotype. This chain joins TRBV7-9 and TRBJ2-7, with 7 bases that match TRBD1. The germline CDR1 and CDR2 sequences are SEHNR and FQNEAQ (reference sequence). The CDR3 spans 14 residues. Trimming at V came to 3 bases and at J to 4 bases, leaving 6 bases not matched to a gene. CDR3 amino acids: CASSLDRRRYEQYF. CDR3 DNA: TGTGCCAGCAGCTTGGACAGGCGGCGGTACGAGCAGTACTTC. The variable domain in full, completed from reference TRBV7-9 and TRBJ2-7, reads DTGVSQNPRHKITKRGQNVTFRCDPISEHNRLYWYRQTLGQGPEFLTYFQNEAQLEKSRLLSDRFSAERPKGSFSTLEIQRTEQGDSAMYLCASSLDRRRYEQYFGPGTRLTVT.

The chain is built from TRBV12-3 or TRBV12-4 and TRBJ1-2; a weak D match, TRBD1 (5 bases). The CDR3 length is 17 residues. With 5 bases removed from V and 8 bases from J, the gap between germline ends came to 27 bases. For the CDR3, the DNA is TGTGCCAGCAGTAGAGCCGGGACCGGACGGGGGGTGCGAGGCTACACCTTC. This encodes CASSRAGTGRGVRGYTF.

The chain couples TRBV6-6 to TRBJ2-7; D gene uncertain. The V gene's germline CDR1 is MNHNY and CDR2 SVGAGI (reference sequence). This CDR3 region has 11 residues. V gave up 7 bases and J gave up 3 bases, with 7 bases separating them. CDR3 sequence reads: CASNRYYEQYF. CDR3 in DNA: TGTGCCAGCAACCGCTACTACGAGCAGTACTTC.

The chain is built from TRBV9 and TRBJ2-3, with unresolved D. The CDR3 length is 12 residues. Germline V gene data show CDR1 as SGDLS and CDR2 as YYNGEE. V gave up 2 bases and J gave up 8 bases, with 9 bases separating them. This chain's CDR3 is CASSVESGTQYF. CDR3 DNA: TGTGCCAGCAGCGTTGAATCCGGTACGCAGTATTTT.

This clonotype was seen a single time. This chain links TRBV20-1 with TRBJ2-3; TRBD1 is a possible D gene (6 bases). There are 14 residues in the CDR3. V was trimmed by 3 bases and J by 0 bases, leaving 10 bases between them. Looked up from germline, CDR1 is DFQATT and CDR2 is SNEGSKA (reference sequence). CDR3 in amino acids: CSASTRGSTDTQYF. Written as DNA, the CDR3 is TGCAGTGCTAGTACCAGGGGAAGCACAGATACGCAGTATTTT.

This chain uses TRBV5-1 with TRBJ2-7; D is perhaps TRBD2 (5 bases). The CDR3 contains 15 residues. The V gene's germline CDR1 is SGHRS and CDR2 YFSETQ. V was shortened by 3 bases and J by 5 bases, with 18 bases between the two germline ends. CDR3 nucleotides: TGCGCCAGCAGCTCCGCGGGCAGGTTCGTGGACGAGCAGTACTTC. Protein sequence: CASSSAGRFVDEQYF.

This clonotype has only a few counts. The chain couples TRBV10-3 to TRBJ2-3; TRBD1 is a possible D gene (5 bases). The CDR3 contains 15 residues. Germline assignment: CDR1 ENHRY and CDR2 SYGVKD. V lost 1 base to trimming and J lost 4 bases, with 12 bases between them. The CDR3 sequence: CAISEWGTSPDTQYF. For the CDR3, the DNA is TGTGCCATCAGTGAGTGGGGCACCTCCCCAGATACGCAGTATTTT.

V and J are TRBV9 and TRBJ1-1, with TRBD1 identical over 10 bases. The CDR3 has 17 residues. Per the germline V gene, CDR1 is SGDLS and CDR2 is YYNGEE. The V segment lost 3 bases and the J segment 6 bases; nucleotides outside the gene matches: 14. The CDR3 region is CASSAHRDRGLRAEAFF. DNA of the CDR3: TGTGCCAGCAGCGCCCACCGGGACAGGGGCCTAAGGGCTGAAGCTTTCTTT.

This clonotype was detected a few times. J is TRBJ2-7 and V is TRBV4-2, with a weak D call TRBD1 (5 bases). The CDR3 loop spans 16 amino acids. CDR1 is LGHNA and CDR2 is YNFKEQ in the germline V gene. V was cut by 4 bases and J by 2 bases, with 18 bases left in between. In nucleotides, the CDR3 is TGTGCCAGCAGCCCCCTCCAGGGCAGAGTAACCTACGAGCAGTACTTC. This gives the protein CASSPLQGRVTYEQYF.

This clonotype was recorded many times. V usage is TRBV27 and J usage is TRBJ2-7; 7 nucleotides agree with TRBD2. The germline gives CDR1 MNHEY, CDR2 SMNVEV (reference sequence). The J segment lost 7 bases and the V segment lost 3 bases, leaving 3 bases of the junction unmatched. There are 12 residues in the CDR3. The CDR3 DNA reads as TGTGCCAGCAGTTTTGGGGGAGGGGAGCAGTACTTC. Its protein is CASSFGGGEQYF.

This clonotype has at least ten counts. The rearrangement joins TRBV18 to TRBJ2-7; 12 bases are a match to TRBD1. There are 15 residues in the CDR3. V gave up 2 bases and J gave up 5 bases; unmatched junction bases: 4. CDR1 is KGHSH and CDR2 is LQKENI in the germline V gene. DNA of the CDR3: TGTGCCAGCTCACCAGGGACAGGGGGCGCGGACGAGCAGTACTTC. It specifies CASSPGTGGADEQYF. Complete variable domain (other parts from reference TRBV18 and TRBJ2-7): NAGVMQNPRHLVRRRGQEARLRCSPMKGHSHVYWYRQLPEEGLKFMVYLQKENIIDESGMPKERFSAEFPKEGPSILRIQQVVRGDSAAYFCASSPGTGGADEQYFGPGTRLTVT.

CDR3 nucleotides: TGTGCCAGCAGGCGGGACAGGGTGAATGCCGGGGAGCTGTTTTTT. This codes for CASRRDRVNAGELFF. The rearrangement links TRBV6-1 to TRBJ2-2; 9 bases are a match to TRBD1. Germline loops: CDR1 MNHNS, CDR2 SASEGT. J gave up 6 bases and V 6 bases, and 8 bases lay outside the gene matches. CDR3 size: 15 residues.

DNA of the CDR3: TGTGCCAGCAGCCAAGAGCTCGCTGGGGCCAACGTCCTGACTTTC. It encodes CASSQELAGANVLTF. The chain has TRBV4-2 and TRBJ2-6; D is unclear. CDR1 is LGHNA, CDR2 YNFKEQ, per germline. CDR3 size: 15 residues. V gave up 0 bases and J gave up 2 bases, with 5 bases separating them.

The chain employs TRBV12-3 or TRBV12-4 and TRBJ2-7; D is unresolved. The CDR3 has 14 amino acids. V was shortened by 2 bases and J by 6 bases, with 14 bases between the two germline ends. The CDR3 DNA reads as TGTGCCAGCAGTTTAATGGGGTCCCCTGCCGAGCAGTACTTC. It translates to CASSLMGSPAEQYF.

This clonotype has more than one count but fewer than ten. V gene TRBV7-2 combines with J gene TRBJ2-1; tentative D call: TRBD1 (6 bases). The CDR3 totals 12 residues. Germline CDR1 and CDR2: SGHTA and FQGNSA. V dropped 8 bases and J dropped 11 bases, with 16 bases sitting between them. The chain's CDR3 is CASHFQQGKQFF. The CDR3 DNA sequence: TGTGCCAGCCATTTTCAACAGGGAAAGCAGTTCTTC.

This clonotype came up a few times. The V call is TRBV15, the J call TRBJ1-1; 9 bases align to TRBD1. The germline CDR1 and CDR2 sequences are LNHNV and YYDKDF (reference sequence). The V gene end was trimmed by 3 bases and the J gene end by 0 bases; junction bases not matched to a gene: 8. CDR3 size: 17 residues. CDR3 in amino acids: CATSSPPGQGMNTEAFF. The CDR3 region has the DNA TGTGCCACCAGCAGCCCTCCGGGACAGGGCATGAACACTGAAGCTTTCTTT. The whole variable domain, remainder taken from reference TRBV15 and TRBJ1-1, is DAMVIQNPRYQVTQFGKPVTLSCSQTLNHNVMYWYQQKSSQAPKLLFHYYDKDFNNEADTPDNFQSRRPNTSFCFLDIRSPGLGDTAMYLCATSSPPGQGMNTEAFFGQGTRLTVV.

This clonotype was detected only a few times. The rearrangement joins TRBV20-1 to TRBJ2-7; 12 positions match TRBD2. J lost 0 bases, V lost 5 bases, and 5 bases had no gene match. This CDR3 spans 15 amino acids. Germline-derived CDR1 and CDR2 are DFQATT and SNEGSKA (reference sequence). The CDR3: CSAFGLAGNSYEQYF. The CDR3 region has the DNA TGCAGTGCTTTTGGACTAGCGGGAAACTCCTACGAGCAGTACTTC.

The chain joins TRBV5-6 to TRBJ2-1; 11 bases align to TRBD2. V lost 3 bases and J lost 5; bases outside the gene matches: 4. The length of the CDR3 is 15 residues. Germline values: CDR1 SGHDT, CDR2 YYEEEE. The CDR3 loop reads CASSWGLAAHNEQFF. The CDR3 DNA follows: TGTGCCAGCAGCTGGGGACTAGCGGCACACAATGAGCAGTTCTTC.

V gene TRBV6-5 combines with J gene TRBJ1-3; unclear D gene. Per germline, CDR1 MNHEY and CDR2 SVGAGI. This CDR3 is 16 amino acids long. Trimming took 0 bases from V and 0 from J, leaving 9 bases between them. This CDR3 is CASSYSPRTSGNTIYF. The CDR3 nucleotides are TGTGCCAGCAGTTACTCGCCCCGCACCTCTGGAAACACCATATATTTT.

The V gene is TRBV5-1, the J gene TRBJ2-3; 7 bases agree with TRBD2. This CDR3 spans 14 amino acids. Germline CDR1 is SGHRS and CDR2 is YFSETQ. V trimming: 4 bases; J trimming: 6 bases; junction bases outside the gene matches: 8. In DNA form, the CDR3 reads TGCGCCAGCAGCACCGCCTCACTAGCGGATACGCAGTATTTT. Protein product: CASSTASLADTQYF.